This entry is about one T cell receptor beta chain. Its target is unknown. The CDR3 totals 14 residues. The germline CDR1 and CDR2 sequences are SEHNR and FQNEAQ (reference sequence). Trimming cost V 9 bases and J 6 bases; bases outside gene matches: 9. This entry comes from a study of beta chain features in type 1 diabetes. Study-level points and caveats: Shorter templates might be favored by PCR, equally in patients and controls.

Every bit of the isolated RNA underwent reverse transcription, so sequencing read expressed TCRB transcripts. TCRdb's copy holds only in-frame clones and misses some; the assay was immunoSEQ multiplex PCR. The sample has fewer than 200,000 clones, about 13% seen once. This clonotype originated in a woman aged 18-29 years in good health. V usage is TRBV7-9 and J usage is TRBJ2-2, with 8 bases lining up with TRBD1. Material: central memory CD4+ T cells from blood. CDR3 DNA sequence: TGTGCCAGTCTCCAGACAGGGGCCGCCGGGGAGCTGTTTTTT. Translated: CASLQTGAAGELFF.